The 22 T cell receptor beta chains listed next were all sequenced from one sample in a study of radiation and T cells in renal cell carcinoma. Repertoires were generated with immunoSEQ multiplex PCR, while TCRdb's copy carries only in-frame clones and drops some. This table holds around 12,000 clones, over 60% found once. The sample's treatment: treatment-naive control, cytoreductive nephrectomy. The starting material was tumor tissue, obtained from a patient whose treatment was nephrectomy without radiotherapy. The receptors come from an elderly woman with renal cell carcinoma.

This clone has more than one count but fewer than ten. The chain is built from TRBV7-2 and TRBJ2-1; no firm D call. The CDR3 sequence is 13 residues long. V was trimmed by 5 bases and J by 5 bases, leaving 10 bases between them. Per the germline V gene, CDR1 is SGHTA and CDR2 is FQGNSA. The chain's CDR3 is CASSGYLDNEQFF. CDR3 DNA: TGTGCCAGCAGCGGGTACCTCGACAATGAGCAGTTCTTC. The full variable domain, in which reference TRBV7-2 and TRBJ2-1 provide the parts outside the CDR3, is GAGVSQSPSNKVTEKGKDVELRCDPISGHTALYWYRQSLGQGLEFLIYFQGNSAPDKSGLPSDRFSAERTGGSVSTLTIQRTQQEDSAVYLCASSGYLDNEQFFGPGTRLTVL.

This clone is deemed medium-sized. The rearrangement links TRBV5-1 to TRBJ1-6; D might be TRBD1 (6 bases). The CDR3 contains 13 residues. Germline loops: CDR1 SGHRS, CDR2 YFSETQ. V was cut by 0 bases and J by 12 bases, with 10 bases left in between. The CDR3 DNA is TGCGCCAGCAGCTTGGAGGGGGATAGACCCCTCCACTTT. Translated, it gives CASSLEGDRPLHF.

A few counts support this clone. This chain connects TRBV29-1 to TRBJ1-1, with D possibly being TRBD1 (6 bases). V gave up 8 bases and J gave up 2 bases, with 15 bases separating them. CDR3 size: 13 residues. The germline gives CDR1 SQVTM, CDR2 ANQGSEA. The CDR3 protein is CSTAPGHNTEAFF. The CDR3 DNA reads TGCAGCACGGCCCCGGGACATAACACTGAAGCTTTCTTT.

This clone was counted a few times. This chain links TRBV7-8 with TRBJ2-7, with D perhaps assigned TRBD1 or TRBD2 (6 bases each). CDR1 is SGHVS, CDR2 FQNEAQ, per germline. V was pared by 1 base and J by 5 bases, with 15 bases between. The CDR3 is 15 residues long. The CDR3 loop is CASSLGWGAIHEQYF. The CDR3 region has the DNA TGTGCCAGCAGCTTAGGATGGGGGGCAATACACGAGCAGTACTTC.

The chain combines TRBV9 with TRBJ2-2; 12 bases map to TRBD1. Germline V gene data show CDR1 as SGDLS and CDR2 as YYNGEE. The junction had 6 bases not matched to a gene; V was cut back by 2 bases and J by 4 bases. This CDR3 spans 17 amino acids. CDR3 residues: CASSVGDRGLITGELFF. CDR3 coding DNA: TGTGCCAGCAGCGTCGGGGACAGGGGGCTTATCACCGGGGAGCTGTTTTTT.

This clone has only one observation. The CDR3 region has the DNA TGCGCCAGCAGCCAAGTCCGATCGGGTCCCCTCCACTTT. It codes for CASSQVRSGPLHF. The J gene is TRBJ1-6, the V gene TRBV4-1, with D unresolved. V lost 1 base to trimming and J lost 13 bases, with 11 bases between them. Germline CDR1 MGHRA, CDR2 YSYEKL. This CDR3 region has 13 residues.

The chain links TRBV5-1 to TRBJ1-3; 7 bases line up with TRBD1. The CDR3 length is 16 residues. Germline assignment: CDR1 SGHRS and CDR2 YFSETQ. The ends lost 4 bases at V and 7 bases at J; junction bases unmatched: 14. The CDR3 reads CASSKLTGTAGNTIYF. In DNA form, the CDR3 reads TGCGCCAGCAGCAAGCTAACCGGGACAGCAGGGAACACCATATATTTT.

This clone is judged large. J is TRBJ1-2 and V is TRBV4-1, with 8 bases that match TRBD1. Unmatched junction bases numbered 12, after V lost 4 bases and J lost 8 bases. Per the germline V gene, CDR1 is MGHRA and CDR2 is YSYEKL. This CDR3 region has 15 residues. The CDR3 protein is CASSPYGQGGEGYTF. Written as DNA, the CDR3 is TGCGCCAGCAGCCCATACGGACAGGGAGGAGAGGGCTACACCTTC.

This clone has only a few counts. V usage is TRBV5-4 and J usage is TRBJ1-1; tentatively, D is TRBD1 (5 bases). The CDR3 loop spans 11 amino acids. Germline values: CDR1 SGHNT, CDR2 YYREEE (reference sequence). V dropped 4 bases and J dropped 8 bases, with 9 bases sitting between them. The CDR3 DNA reads as TGTGCCAGCAGCGGGGGTCCCGAAGCTTTCTTT. Residues: CASSGGPEAFF.

This clone was seen a handful of times. This sequence joins TRBV2 and TRBJ1-5; no clear D gene. V was clipped by 3 bases and J by 2 bases, with 8 bases between them. The CDR3 extends over 14 amino acids. Germline CDR1 reads SNHLY; CDR2 reads FYNNEI. The chain's CDR3 is CASSERQGNQPQHF. CDR3 sequence (DNA): TGTGCCAGCAGTGAGCGGCAGGGCAATCAGCCCCAGCATTTT.

This sequence joins TRBV5-1 and TRBJ2-5; D possibly corresponds to TRBD1 (6 bases). The J call is in doubt because the DNA end fits TRBJ2-7 better. The V gene's germline CDR1 is SGHRS and CDR2 YFSETQ. The CDR3 extends over 15 amino acids. For the CDR3, the DNA is TGCGCCAGCACGCCACAGGGCCAGGAATTCTACGAGCAGTACTTC. This codes for CASTPQGQEFYEQYF.

The rearrangement joins TRBV7-2 to TRBJ2-2, with D possibly TRBD1 on 5 matching bases. This CDR3 region has 15 residues. Germline CDR1 and CDR2: SGHTA and FQGNSA. V lost 7 bases and J lost 5, with 17 bases in between. In nucleotides, the CDR3 is TGTGCCAGCAACACCCCCCAGGGCTGGACCGGGGAGCTGTTTTTT. Its protein product is CASNTPQGWTGELFF.

A few counts support this clone. J is TRBJ1-1 and V is TRBV2; possibly TRBD1 for D (5 bases). V lost 7 bases, J lost 2 bases, and 14 bases lay in between. The germline V gene has CDR1 SNHLY and CDR2 FYNNEI. The length of the CDR3 is 14 residues. The CDR3 protein is CASKRGRGNTEAFF. In nucleotides, the CDR3 is TGTGCCAGCAAGAGAGGGAGGGGAAACACTGAAGCTTTCTTT. Full variable domain (remainder filled in from reference TRBV2 and TRBJ1-1): EPEVTQTPSHQVTQMGQEVILRCVPISNHLYFYWYRQILGQKVEFLVSFYNNEISEKSEIFDDQFSVERPDGSNFTLKIRSTKLEDSAMYFCASKRGRGNTEAFFGQGTRLTVV.

The chain has TRBV7-2 and TRBJ1-2; D is perhaps TRBD1 (6 bases). The CDR3 totals 13 residues. With 7 bases removed from V and 8 bases from J, the gap between germline ends came to 17 bases. The germline V gene has CDR1 SGHTA and CDR2 FQGNSA. Here the CDR3 reads CASTSELRGGYTF. For the CDR3, the DNA is TGTGCCAGCACCTCGGAACTGAGGGGGGGCTACACCTTC.

This clone was observed a handful of times. The chain combines TRBV4-1 with TRBJ1-2; TRBD1 might be the D (6 bases). Trimming removed 2 bases at V and 8 bases at J, with 15 bases between. Germline CDR1 and CDR2: MGHRA and YSYEKL. This CDR3 comprises 14 residues. The CDR3 loop is CASSQPRDKRGYTF. The DNA of the CDR3 is TGCGCCAGCAGCCAACCCCGGGACAAAAGGGGCTACACCTTC.

This chain connects TRBV6-6 to TRBJ1-5; unclear D gene. The CDR3 is made up of 15 amino acids. Germline V gene lookup returns CDR1 MNHNY and CDR2 SVGAGI (reference sequence). The V end lost 2 bases, the J end lost 3 bases, and 11 bases lay between the germline ends. CDR3 residues: CASSYQAFDNQPQHF. CDR3 sequence (DNA): TGTGCCAGCAGTTACCAGGCTTTCGACAATCAGCCCCAGCATTTT.

This chain connects TRBV5-8 to TRBJ2-3, with D possibly being TRBD2 (6 bases). Germline assignment: CDR1 SGHTS and CDR2 YDEGEE. V lost 4 bases and J 2 bases, leaving 14 bases between the germline ends. This CDR3 contains 15 residues. In DNA, the CDR3 is TGTGCCAGCAGCCTAGGACTACGGCTCACAGATACGCAGTATTTT. Protein sequence: CASSLGLRLTDTQYF. Combining the CDR3 with reference TRBV5-8 and TRBJ2-3 gives the whole variable domain EAGVTQSPTHLIKTRGQQATLRCSPISGHTSVYWYQQALGLGLQFLLWYDEGEERNRGNFPPRFSGRQFPNYSSELNVNALELEDSALYLCASSLGLRLTDTQYFGPGTRLTVL.

The V call is TRBV2, the J call TRBJ1-2, with D tentatively TRBD1 (6 bases). CDR1 and CDR2 (germline): SNHLY, FYNNEI. There are 11 residues in the CDR3. V lost 7 bases to trimming and J lost 4 bases, with 7 bases between them. The CDR3 DNA sequence: TGTGCCAGCACGGACAGCTATGGCTACACCTTC. It specifies CASTDSYGYTF.

This clone has just one count. Written as DNA, the CDR3 is TGTGCCAGCAGTGCGCGGACGGAGTCCCAGCATTTT. It translates to CASSARTESQHF. The V and J genes are TRBV6-1 and TRBJ1-5, with D hard to call. Germline loops: CDR1 MNHNS, CDR2 SASEGT. Trimming removed 4 bases from V and 11 bases from J, with 12 bases in between. The CDR3 spans 12 residues.

CDR3 nucleotide sequence: TGTGCCAGTAGTATGGAGGGTAGTAATGAGCAGTTCTTC. Translating gives CASSMEGSNEQFF. The chain couples TRBV19 to TRBJ2-1; tentative D call: TRBD2 (6 bases). Germline CDR1 and CDR2: LNHDA and SQIVND (reference sequence). V was cut by 3 bases and J by 7 bases, with 10 bases left in between. The CDR3 extends over 13 amino acids.

This clone was picked up one time. This chain uses TRBV7-9 with TRBJ2-1; D is undetermined. This CDR3 has 14 residues. Germline V CDR1 and CDR2: SEHNR, FQNEAQ (reference sequence). V was cut by 3 bases and J by 3 bases, with 9 bases left in between. CDR3 coding DNA: TGTGCCAGCAGCTTCAGGACCATCTACAATGAGCAGTTCTTC. It translates to CASSFRTIYNEQFF.

The chain recombines TRBV27 with TRBJ1-2; weak D call: TRBD1 (5 bases). V lost 2 bases, J lost 0 bases, and 10 bases lay in between. The CDR3 spans 15 residues. Germline loops: CDR1 MNHEY, CDR2 SMNVEV (reference sequence). This CDR3 reads CASSLAGGANYGYTF. In DNA, the CDR3 is TGTGCCAGCAGTTTAGCGGGGGGAGCTAACTATGGCTACACCTTC.